This T cell receptor beta chain came from a study of shared clonotypes between healthy human individuals. Assay: immunoSEQ multiplex PCR; the TCRdb copy retains only in-frame clones and omits some. The table includes about 500,000 clones, roughly four fifths detected once. The sequencing sample was made of PBMCs. This receptor was obtained from a woman aged 40 to 50 in good health. Some clones in this sample may be carry-over from other donors' samples.

The CDR3 DNA follows: TGCGCCAGCAGCCGGGGTGGCGGGACAGGGTTACCTGAAGCTTTCTTT. Amino acids: CASSRGGGTGLPEAFF. The chain links TRBV4-1 to TRBJ1-1, with 9 bases that match TRBD1. The CDR3 is made up of 16 amino acids. V lost 4 bases to trimming and J lost 6 bases; unmatched junction nucleotides: 12. Germline V gene data show CDR1 as MGHRA and CDR2 as YSYEKL.